The clone carrying this T cell receptor beta chain was seen repeatedly, ten times or more. TCRdb reprocessed the reads via MiXCR and lists one record per CDR3 protein. This table has 150,000 to 200,000 distinct CDR3 sequences, 15% to 20% appearing once. Germline values: CDR1 SGHVS, CDR2 FQNEAQ. Trimming took 5 bases from V and 2 from J, leaving 14 bases between them. The CDR3 sequence is 15 residues long. The data derive from a study of T cell repertoires in cytomegalovirus infection. J is TRBJ2-3 and V is TRBV7-8; D perhaps matches TRBD2 (5 bases). This clonotype originated in a human donor in good health (CMV status not recorded). Some clones in this sample may be carry-over from other donors' samples. Sequencing input: PBMCs. The CDR3 is CASSLSSRDTDTQYF. The CDR3 DNA is TGTGCCAGCAGCCTGAGCTCCCGGGACACAGATACGCAGTATTTT.